What follows are 14 T cell receptor beta chains derived from one specimen sequenced in a study of technical replicates of blood from several donors. Method: immunoSEQ multiplex PCR; TCRdb's copy keeps in-frame clones and lacks some. Here the sample spans about 81,000 clones, around 92% being singletons. Material for sequencing was T cells isolated from PBMCs. The source is a human donor in good health.

The chain combines TRBV19 with TRBJ2-7; 9 nucleotides align to TRBD2. V lost 3 bases and J lost 3; bases outside the gene matches: 3. CDR1 is LNHDA, CDR2 SQIVND, per germline (reference sequence). The CDR3 is made up of 14 amino acids. CDR3 DNA sequence: TGTGCCAGTAGTATTGGTAGCGGGAGCTACGAGCAGTACTTC. Its translation is CASSIGSGSYEQYF. Combining the CDR3 with reference TRBV19 and TRBJ2-7 gives the whole variable domain DGGITQSPKYLFRKEGQNVTLSCEQNLNHDAMYWYRQDPGQGLRLIYYSQIVNDFQKGDIAEGYSVSREKKESFPLTVTSAQKNPTAFYLCASSIGSGSYEQYFGPGTRLTVT.

This clone was picked up one time. The rearrangement uses TRBV7-8 and TRBJ2-1, with no clear D. The CDR3 length is 15 residues. Germline V gene data show CDR1 as SGHVS and CDR2 as FQNEAQ. Trimming pared 4 bases from V and 6 bases from J, leaving 16 bases between. CDR3 nucleotides: TGTGCCAGCAGCTGGTTTTTGGGTTCGGGCAATGAGCAGTTCTTC. This codes for CASSWFLGSGNEQFF.

V is TRBV18 and J is TRBJ1-2, with D unclear. Deletions cut 0 bases from V and 8 bases from J, with 10 bases between. The germline CDR1 and CDR2 sequences are KGHSH and LQKENI. The CDR3 runs 13 residues. In DNA form, the CDR3 reads TGTGCCAGCTCACCACCCCCCTCTGCGGGCTACACCTTC. It yields the protein CASSPPPSAGYTF. The full variable domain, completed using reference TRBV18 and TRBJ1-2, is NAGVMQNPRHLVRRRGQEARLRCSPMKGHSHVYWYRQLPEEGLKFMVYLQKENIIDESGMPKERFSAEFPKEGPSILRIQQVVRGDSAAYFCASSPPPSAGYTFGSGTRLTVV.

This clone was counted a single time. This sequence joins TRBV4-1 and TRBJ2-6, with D perhaps TRBD1 (5 bases). The germline CDR1 and CDR2 sequences are MGHRA and YSYEKL. The V gene lost 1 base and the J gene lost 0 bases, with 19 bases spanning the gap. The CDR3 is 20 amino acids. The CDR3 DNA reads TGCGCCAGCAGCCAAGGGTCGGTAGGGGCCTCCCTCTCTGGGGCCAACGTCCTGACTTTC. Its protein is CASSQGSVGASLSGANVLTF.

This chain uses TRBV18 with TRBJ2-1; TRBD2 is a possible D gene (7 bases). V shed 6 bases and J shed 8 bases, with 17 bases lying between them. Germline V gene lookup returns CDR1 KGHSH and CDR2 LQKENI. This CDR3 has 14 amino acids. The CDR3: CASSPRGGRDEQFF. The CDR3 region has the DNA TGTGCCAGCTCCCCGAGGGGGGGCCGAGATGAGCAGTTCTTC.

The chain is built from TRBV6-5 and TRBJ1-3, with no clear D. Germline V gene lookup returns CDR1 MNHEY and CDR2 SVGAGI. Deletions cut 2 bases from V and 9 bases from J, with 11 bases between. The CDR3 contains 13 residues. The CDR3 sequence: CASSYDFGSTIYF. Written as DNA, the CDR3 is TGTGCCAGCAGTTACGATTTTGGCAGCACCATATATTTT.

The gene calls are TRBV28 and TRBJ2-5; 9 positions match TRBD2. The CDR3 length is 14 residues. Per the germline V gene, CDR1 is MDHEN and CDR2 is SYDVKM. The J segment lost 4 bases and the V segment lost 3 bases, leaving 3 bases of the junction unmatched. The CDR3 sequence is CASSLRRGGETQYF. CDR3 nucleotide sequence: TGTGCCAGCAGTTTGAGGCGGGGGGGAGAGACCCAGTACTTC.

This clone was recorded once. The chain recombines TRBV6-5 with TRBJ1-2, with 7 bases fitting TRBD1. CDR3 length equals 15 residues. With 4 bases clipped from V and 3 bases from J, the junction kept 8 bases outside the gene matches. In germline, CDR1 is MNHEY, CDR2 SVGAGI. Here the CDR3 DNA reads TGTGCCAGCAGTTTCCGGGACAGACGACACTATGGCTACACCTTC. This sequence encodes CASSFRDRRHYGYTF.

This clone was seen a single time. The gene calls are TRBV7-9 and TRBJ2-7; 8 bases map to TRBD1. CDR3 length: 14 residues. The J segment lost 1 base and the V segment lost 5 bases, leaving 4 bases of the junction unmatched. In germline, CDR1 is SEHNR, CDR2 FQNEAQ (reference sequence). The DNA for the CDR3 is TGTGCCAGCAGCCGACAGGGGAGATCCTACGAGCAGTACTTC. It specifies CASSRQGRSYEQYF.

This rearrangement joins TRBV5-1 to TRBJ2-2; D may be TRBD2 (5 bases). Trimming stripped 0 bases from V and 3 bases from J, with 15 bases between. CDR3 length: 17 amino acids. Germline V gene data show CDR1 as SGHRS and CDR2 as YFSETQ. CDR3 coding DNA: TGCGCCAGCAGCTTGGCCGGAGGCCGAGAGGACACCGGGGAGCTGTTTTTT. Translating it yields CASSLAGGREDTGELFF.

The rearrangement links TRBV28 to TRBJ1-1; no definite D call. CDR1 MDHEN and CDR2 SYDVKM come from the germline V gene. There are 11 residues in the CDR3. Trimming took 8 bases from V and 1 from J, leaving 5 bases between them. DNA of the CDR3: TGTGCCAGCTACAGGAACACTGAAGCTTTCTTT. Its protein product is CASYRNTEAFF.

The J gene is TRBJ2-5, the V gene TRBV7-2; 7 bases match TRBD1. This CDR3 comprises 15 residues. From germline, CDR1 is SGHTA and CDR2 FQGNSA. V lost 1 base to trimming and J lost 4 bases; unmatched junction nucleotides: 6. CDR3 sequence (DNA): TGTGCCAGCAGCTTAGACAGGGGAATAATAGAGACCCAGTACTTC. Protein: CASSLDRGIIETQYF. Combining the CDR3 with reference TRBV7-2 and TRBJ2-5 gives the whole variable domain GAGVSQSPSNKVTEKGKDVELRCDPISGHTALYWYRQSLGQGLEFLIYFQGNSAPDKSGLPSDRFSAERTGGSVSTLTIQRTQQEDSAVYLCASSLDRGIIETQYFGPGTRLLVL.

The table lists this clone with a count of one. This chain links TRBV9 with TRBJ1-3; no clear D gene. The germline V gene has CDR1 SGDLS and CDR2 YYNGEE. Trimming removed 6 bases from V and 2 bases from J, with 9 bases in between. There are 13 residues in the CDR3. DNA for the CDR3: TGTGCCAGCATAGGAGCCCCTGGAAACACCATATATTTT. It translates to CASIGAPGNTIYF.

The chain carries TRBV9 and TRBJ1-5; D gene uncertain. Trimming shortened V by 4 bases and J by 9 bases, and 11 bases separated the two germline ends. The germline gives CDR1 SGDLS, CDR2 YYNGEE. The CDR3 sequence is 12 residues long. This chain's CDR3 is CASSSRDGPQHF. DNA for the CDR3: TGTGCCAGCAGCTCCCGCGATGGGCCCCAGCATTTT.